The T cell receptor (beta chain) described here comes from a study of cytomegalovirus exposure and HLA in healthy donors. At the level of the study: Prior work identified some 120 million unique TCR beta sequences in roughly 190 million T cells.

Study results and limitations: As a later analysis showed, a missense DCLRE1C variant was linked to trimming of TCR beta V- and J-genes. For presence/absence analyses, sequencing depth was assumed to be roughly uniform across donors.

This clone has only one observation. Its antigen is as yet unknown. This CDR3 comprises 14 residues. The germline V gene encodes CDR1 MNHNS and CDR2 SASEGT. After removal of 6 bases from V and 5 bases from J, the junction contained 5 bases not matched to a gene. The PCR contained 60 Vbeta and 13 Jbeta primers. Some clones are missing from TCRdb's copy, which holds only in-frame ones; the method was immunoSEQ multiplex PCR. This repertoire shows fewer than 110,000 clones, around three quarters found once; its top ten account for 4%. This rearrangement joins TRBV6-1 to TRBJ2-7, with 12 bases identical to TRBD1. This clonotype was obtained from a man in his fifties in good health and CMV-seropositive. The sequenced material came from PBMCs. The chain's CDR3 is CASSPGQGAHEQYF. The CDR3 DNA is TGTGCCAGCAGCCCGGGACAGGGGGCCCACGAGCAGTACTTC.